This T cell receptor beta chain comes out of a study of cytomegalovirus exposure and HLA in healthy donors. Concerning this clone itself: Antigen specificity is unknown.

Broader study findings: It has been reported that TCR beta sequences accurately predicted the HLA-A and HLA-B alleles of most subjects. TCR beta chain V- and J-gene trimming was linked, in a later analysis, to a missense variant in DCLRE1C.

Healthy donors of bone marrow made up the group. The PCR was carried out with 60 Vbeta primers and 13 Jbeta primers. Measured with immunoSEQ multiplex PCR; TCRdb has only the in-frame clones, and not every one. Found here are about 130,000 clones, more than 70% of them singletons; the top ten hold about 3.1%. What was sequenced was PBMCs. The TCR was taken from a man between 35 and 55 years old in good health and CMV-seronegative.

CDR3 sequence reads: CSTLGGPGQGDYGYTF. For the CDR3, the DNA is TGCAGCACGCTAGGGGGCCCAGGACAGGGCGACTATGGCTACACCTTC. V usage is TRBV29-1 and J usage is TRBJ1-2; the match to TRBD1 covers 8 bases. CDR1 is SQVTM, CDR2 ANQGSEA, per germline. The CDR3 length is 16 residues. The ends lost 8 bases at V and 3 bases at J; junction bases unmatched: 17.